This section outlines one T cell receptor (beta chain) sequence together with its context. These data originate in a study of multiple sclerosis patients with progressive multifocal leukoencephalopathy. Time point specified: time of PML onset. Detection of JC virus DNA in cerebrospinal fluid confirmed PML diagnosed from clinical and MRI findings. All patients had prior interferon beta, and all PML patients were female. TCRdb keeps only in-frame clones here, not all; method: immunoSEQ multiplex PCR. The sample has 25,000 to 35,000 clones, approximately 85% seen once. The sample consisted of PBMCs, taken from a patient treated with natalizumab. The sequence was obtained from a woman in her 30s with progressive multifocal leukoencephalopathy.

The CDR3 nucleotides are TGCGCCAGCAGCCCGAGGACAGGCACAGATACGCAGTATTTT. This sequence encodes CASSPRTGTDTQYF. The chain employs TRBV5-1 and TRBJ2-3, with a weak D call TRBD1 (6 bases). The CDR3 sequence is 14 residues long. V lost 4 bases to trimming and J lost 1 base, with 10 bases between them. From germline, CDR1 is SGHRS and CDR2 YFSETQ.